One sample yielded the 10 T cell receptor beta chains listed below, sequenced in a study of shared clonotypes between healthy human individuals. Generated by immunoSEQ multiplex PCR, the TCRdb table keeps only in-frame clones and is missing some. This table has approximately 2.4 million clones, around 95% appearing once. Sequenced material: naive CD4+ T cells sorted from blood. Specified subset: CD45RA+ positively selected. The receptors derive from a man between 18 and 29 years old in good health.

The CDR3 here is CASSPGGQGDGNTIYF. Written as DNA, the CDR3 is TGTGCCAGCAGCCCAGGAGGGCAGGGCGACGGAAACACCATATATTTT. This chain links TRBV11-3 with TRBJ1-3, with D maybe TRBD1 (5 bases). Trimming shortened V by 5 bases and J by 4 bases, and 18 bases separated the two germline ends. Per germline, CDR1 SGHNT and CDR2 YENEEA. CDR3 size: 16 residues.

The rearrangement uses TRBV12-5 and TRBJ2-7, with a weak D call TRBD2 (6 bases). Between the trimmed V and J ends, which lost 2 bases and 3 bases, there was a span of 14 bases. The CDR3 length is 15 residues. Germline V gene sequence: CDR1 LGHNT, CDR2 FRNRAP. The CDR3: CASGLLKTRGYEQYF. CDR3 in DNA: TGTGCTAGTGGTTTGCTAAAAACGCGGGGCTACGAGCAGTACTTC. The variable domain in full, completed from reference TRBV12-5 and TRBJ2-7, reads DARVTQTPRHKVTEMGQEVTMRCQPILGHNTVFWYRQTMMQGLELLAYFRNRAPLDDSGMPKDRFSAEMPDATLATLKIQPSEPRDSAVYFCASGLLKTRGYEQYFGPGTRLTVT.

The gene calls are TRBV28 and TRBJ1-4; D is possibly TRBD1 (5 bases). From germline, CDR1 is MDHEN and CDR2 SYDVKM. The CDR3 runs to 12 residues. Trimming took 8 bases from V and 8 from J, leaving 12 bases between them. In DNA, the CDR3 is TGTGCCAGCCAGGGAGGGGAAGAAAAACTGTTTTTT. Translating gives CASQGGEEKLFF.

This chain links TRBV28 with TRBJ2-3; 7 nucleotides align to TRBD1. The V segment lost 4 bases and the J segment 7 bases; nucleotides outside the gene matches: 2. Germline CDR1 reads MDHEN; CDR2 reads SYDVKM. The CDR3 has 12 amino acids. The CDR3 is CASSWGQNTQYF. For the CDR3, the DNA is TGTGCCAGCAGTTGGGGACAGAATACGCAGTATTTT.

The chain is built from TRBV7-2 and TRBJ2-5, with TRBD1 matching 8 bases. Trimming removed 5 bases from V and 4 bases from J; junction bases left unmatched: 15. CDR1 is SGHTA, CDR2 FQGNSA, per germline. CDR3 length: 17 residues. This CDR3 is CASSQRQGFSLGETQYF. The CDR3 bases are TGTGCCAGCAGCCAAAGACAGGGGTTTTCTTTGGGAGAGACCCAGTACTTC.

The rearrangement joins TRBV5-5 to TRBJ1-1; the D gene is possibly TRBD1 (5 bases). There are 15 residues in the CDR3. Germline V CDR1 and CDR2: SGHKS, YYEKEE (reference sequence). Trimming shortened V by 2 bases and J by 0 bases, and 11 bases separated the two germline ends. As DNA, the CDR3 is TGTGCCAGCAGCTTTGCAGGGACCCTGAACACTGAAGCTTTCTTT. It encodes CASSFAGTLNTEAFF.

The CDR3 DNA reads as TGTGCCAGCAGTTTAGGGGGACAGGTCTATGGCTACACCTTC. The encoded protein is CASSLGGQVYGYTF. The rearrangement joins TRBV28 to TRBJ1-2; 8 bases map to TRBD1. CDR3 size: 14 residues. The V segment lost 2 bases and the J segment 4 bases; nucleotides outside the gene matches: 3. In germline, CDR1 is MDHEN, CDR2 SYDVKM.

The genes are TRBV28 and TRBJ2-3, with 10 bases aligning to TRBD2. CDR1 MDHEN and CDR2 SYDVKM come from the germline V gene. J gave up 4 bases and V 4 bases, and 5 bases lay outside the gene matches. The CDR3 contains 15 residues. CDR3 region: CASSSQRGGADTQYF. The CDR3 region has the DNA TGTGCCAGCAGTTCCCAGCGGGGGGGTGCAGATACGCAGTATTTT.

The V call is TRBV10-3, the J call TRBJ2-7; 9 bases align to TRBD2. This CDR3 comprises 15 residues. CDR1 ENHRY and CDR2 SYGVKD come from the germline V gene. V lost 2 bases and J lost 4; bases outside the gene matches: 6. The CDR3 is CAISESGRTFYEQYF. CDR3 in DNA: TGTGCCATCAGTGAGAGCGGGAGGACCTTTTACGAGCAGTACTTC.

V gene TRBV7-3 combines with J gene TRBJ2-7; D is unclear. Germline V gives CDR1 SGHTA, CDR2 FQGTGA. Between the trimmed V and J ends, which lost 4 bases and 7 bases, there was a span of 14 bases. The CDR3 runs to 13 residues. The CDR3 nucleotides are TGTGCCAGCAGCTCGGGTAGGGTGGGAGAGCAGTACTTC. Its translation: CASSSGRVGEQYF.